The clone carrying this T cell receptor beta chain was recorded at least ten times. Antigen: not known. No treatment had been given to any patient before thyroid surgery. The data are from a study of metastatic and nonmetastatic thyroid tumors. Study-level background: The comparison covered peripheral blood and tumor or nodule tissue in malignant and benign thyroid patients. Study findings and constraints: In both blood and tumor samples, TCR beta diversity was reported significantly higher for malignant than benign nodules.

Germline V gene sequence: CDR1 DFQATT, CDR2 SNEGSKA (reference sequence). The CDR3 length is 12 residues. Trimming cost V 5 bases and J 9 bases, with 14 bases left between them. TCRdb ran MiXCR on the PCR reads. The sample includes tens of thousands of clones, 16% of them seen just once. The specimen sequenced was blood. The chain carries TRBV20-1 and TRBJ2-1, with a weak D call TRBD1 (6 bases). This clonotype was sampled from a male donor with papillary thyroid cancer or a benign thyroid nodule (not recorded which). Some clones in this sample may be carry-over from other donors' samples. The CDR3 coding sequence is TGCAGTGCTCAGGACAGTTACGGTGAGCAGTTCTTC. Protein product: CSAQDSYGEQFF.